The 9 T cell receptor beta chains below come from one sample, sequenced in a study of OX40 agonist ivuxolimab in advanced cancers. Libraries were prepared by immunoSEQ multiplex PCR; TCRdb keeps only in-frame clonotypes and omits some of them. This sample has some 100,000 clones, with under 95% found just once. This material consisted of CD4+ or CD8+ T cells sorted from blood, taken in a trial of the OX40 agonist ivuxolimab. The receptors stem from an adult with an advanced solid tumor such as melanoma, head and neck, liver or kidney cancer.

The chain couples TRBV9 to TRBJ1-4, with a possible D match to TRBD1 (5 bases). This CDR3 contains 15 residues. CDR1 and CDR2 (germline): SGDLS, YYNGEE. V lost 3 bases, J lost 0 bases, and 9 bases lay in between. The CDR3 DNA sequence: TGTGCCAGCAGCGATAGGGGTTCAACTAATGAAAAACTGTTTTTT. Encoded protein: CASSDRGSTNEKLFF. The variable domain in full, completed from reference TRBV9 and TRBJ1-4, reads DSGVTQTPKHLITATGQRVTLRCSPRSGDLSVYWYQQSLDQGLQFLIQYYNGEERAKGNILERFSAQQFPDLHSELNLSSLELGDSALYFCASSDRGSTNEKLFFGSGTQLSVL.

V and J are TRBV5-6 and TRBJ2-7; perhaps D is TRBD1 or TRBD2 (5 bases each). The CDR3 runs 15 residues. V gave up 2 bases and J gave up 0 bases, with 12 bases separating them. In germline, CDR1 is SGHDT, CDR2 YYEEEE. The CDR3 DNA reads as TGTGCCAGCAGCTTTGGGACCCTTAACTCCTACGAGCAGTACTTC. Its translation: CASSFGTLNSYEQYF.

Written as DNA, the CDR3 is TGTGCCAGCAGCCGCACGTTTGGCTCCTACGAGCAGTACTTC. Protein product: CASSRTFGSYEQYF. The chain joins TRBV9 to TRBJ2-7; D is unresolved. The CDR3 is 14 amino acids. V was pared by 4 bases and J by 0 bases, with 11 bases between. Per the germline V gene, CDR1 is SGDLS and CDR2 is YYNGEE.

A word on this clone: At one end, the junction sequence differs from germline, possibly due to a read error. The rearrangement links TRBV4-2 to TRBJ2-7, with 7 bases lining up with TRBD1. Looked up from germline, CDR1 is LGHNA and CDR2 is YNFKEQ. CDR3 size: 16 residues. The CDR3 is CAGSQAVGDSSYEQYF. In nucleotides, the CDR3 is TGTGCCGGCAGCCAAGCGGTAGGGGACAGCTCCTACGAGCAGTACTTC.

This clone appeared a single time. V usage is TRBV6-5 and J usage is TRBJ2-7; D possibly corresponds to TRBD2 (6 bases). The CDR3 runs to 14 residues. Trimming stripped 4 bases from V and 6 bases from J, with 16 bases between. Per the germline V gene, CDR1 is MNHEY and CDR2 is SVGAGI. CDR3 nucleotide sequence: TGTGCCAGCAGTTTCCGACTAGACGGCAGCGAGCAGTACTTC. The encoded protein is CASSFRLDGSEQYF.

This clone occurred once. This chain uses TRBV18 with TRBJ2-3; D uncertain. Germline-derived CDR1 and CDR2 are KGHSH and LQKENI. Trimming removed 3 bases from V and 4 bases from J, with 5 bases in between. The CDR3 spans 12 residues. The CDR3 bases are TGTGCCAGCTCACCCGGCGCAGATACGCAGTATTTT. This gives the protein CASSPGADTQYF.

The chain couples TRBV18 to TRBJ1-2, with 7 bases fitting TRBD1. Germline V gene data show CDR1 as KGHSH and CDR2 as LQKENI. This CDR3 has 14 amino acids. V was clipped by 3 bases and J by 1 base; unmatched bases: 2. The CDR3 reads CASSPTGINYGYTF. CDR3 in DNA: TGTGCCAGCTCACCGACAGGGATTAACTATGGCTACACCTTC.

On this clone itself: A read error may produce the germline difference seen at one junction end. The V and J genes are TRBV7-7 and TRBJ2-5, with D perhaps TRBD1 (6 bases). In germline, CDR1 is SSHAT, CDR2 FNYEAQ (reference sequence). The CDR3 runs 14 residues. CDR3 region: CASSLGGPPDTQYF. The CDR3 nucleotides are TGTGCTAGCAGCTTAGGGGGACCCCCGGACACCCAGTACTTC.

The chain carries TRBV6-6 and TRBJ1-2; D gene unclear. The V end was cut by 0 bases, the J end by 4 bases, with 12 bases between. Germline assignment: CDR1 MNHNY and CDR2 SVGAGI (reference sequence). The CDR3 is made up of 15 amino acids. CDR3 in amino acids: CASSYSLGRAYGYTF. The CDR3 coding sequence is TGTGCCAGCAGTTACTCGTTGGGAAGGGCCTATGGCTACACCTTC.